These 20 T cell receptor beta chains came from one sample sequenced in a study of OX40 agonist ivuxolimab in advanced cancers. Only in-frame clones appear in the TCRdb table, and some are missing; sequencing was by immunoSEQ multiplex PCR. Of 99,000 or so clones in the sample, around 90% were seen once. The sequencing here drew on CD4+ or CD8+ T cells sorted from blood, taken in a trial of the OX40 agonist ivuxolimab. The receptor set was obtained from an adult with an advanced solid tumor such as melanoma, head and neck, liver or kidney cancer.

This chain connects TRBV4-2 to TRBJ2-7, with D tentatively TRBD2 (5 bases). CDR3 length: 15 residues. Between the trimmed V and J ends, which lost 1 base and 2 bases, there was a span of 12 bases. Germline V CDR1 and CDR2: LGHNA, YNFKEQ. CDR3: CASSQGVLATYEQYF. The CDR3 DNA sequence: TGTGCCAGCAGCCAAGGAGTCCTAGCTACCTACGAGCAGTACTTC.

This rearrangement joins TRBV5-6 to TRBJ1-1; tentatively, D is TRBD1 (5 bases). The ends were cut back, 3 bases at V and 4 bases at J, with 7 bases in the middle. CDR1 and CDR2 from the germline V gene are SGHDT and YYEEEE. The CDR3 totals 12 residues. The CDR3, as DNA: TGTGCCAGCAGCTGGGGCGCCACTGAAGCTTTCTTT. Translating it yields CASSWGATEAFF.

CDR3 residues: CASSTSSGRTSYNEQFF. The CDR3, as DNA: TGTGCCAGCAGCACCTCTAGCGGGAGAACCTCCTACAATGAGCAGTTCTTC. V gene TRBV7-9 combines with J gene TRBJ2-1; the match to TRBD2 covers 10 bases. The V segment lost 5 bases and the J segment 0 bases; nucleotides outside the gene matches: 7. This CDR3 has 17 residues. Germline V gene data show CDR1 as SEHNR and CDR2 as FQNEAQ (reference sequence).

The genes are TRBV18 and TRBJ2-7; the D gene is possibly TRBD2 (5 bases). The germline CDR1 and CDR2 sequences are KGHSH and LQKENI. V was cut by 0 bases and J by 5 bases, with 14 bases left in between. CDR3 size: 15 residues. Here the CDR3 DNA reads TGTGCCAGCTCACCACCGTCAAGGGAGAGGCACGAGCAGTACTTC. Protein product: CASSPPSRERHEQYF.

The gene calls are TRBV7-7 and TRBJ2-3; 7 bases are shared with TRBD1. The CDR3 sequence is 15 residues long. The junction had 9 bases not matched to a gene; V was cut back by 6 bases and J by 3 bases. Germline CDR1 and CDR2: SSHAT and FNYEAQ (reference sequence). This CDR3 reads CASSTGVSATDTQYF. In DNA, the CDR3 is TGTGCCAGCAGTACAGGGGTTTCTGCGACAGATACGCAGTATTTT.

The CDR3: CASSLIPGLASYNEQFF. DNA for the CDR3: TGTGCCAGCAGCTTAATCCCTGGACTAGCCTCCTACAATGAGCAGTTCTTC. The chain combines TRBV7-3 with TRBJ2-1; 8 positions agree with TRBD2. Germline V gives CDR1 SGHTA, CDR2 FQGTGA. V trimming: 1 base; J trimming: 0 bases; junction bases outside the gene matches: 5. The length of the CDR3 is 17 residues.

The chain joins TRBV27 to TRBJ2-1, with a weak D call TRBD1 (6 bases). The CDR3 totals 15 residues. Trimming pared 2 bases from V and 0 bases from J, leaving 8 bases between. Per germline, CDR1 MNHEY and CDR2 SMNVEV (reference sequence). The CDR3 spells CASSLNRASYNEQFF. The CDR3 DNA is TGTGCCAGCAGTTTAAACAGGGCCTCCTACAATGAGCAGTTCTTC.

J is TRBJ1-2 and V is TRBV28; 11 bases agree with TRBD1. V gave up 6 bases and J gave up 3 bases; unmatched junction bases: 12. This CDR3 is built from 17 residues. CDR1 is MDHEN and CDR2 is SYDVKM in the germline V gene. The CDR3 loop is CASRSPGTGGRYYGYTF. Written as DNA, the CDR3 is TGTGCCAGCAGATCACCGGGGACAGGGGGACGGTACTATGGCTACACCTTC.

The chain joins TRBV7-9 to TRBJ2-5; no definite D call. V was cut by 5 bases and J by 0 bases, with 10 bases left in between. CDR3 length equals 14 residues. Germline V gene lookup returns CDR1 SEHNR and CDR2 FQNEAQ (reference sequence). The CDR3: CASSGDTYQETQYF. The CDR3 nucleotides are TGTGCCAGCAGCGGCGACACCTACCAAGAGACCCAGTACTTC.

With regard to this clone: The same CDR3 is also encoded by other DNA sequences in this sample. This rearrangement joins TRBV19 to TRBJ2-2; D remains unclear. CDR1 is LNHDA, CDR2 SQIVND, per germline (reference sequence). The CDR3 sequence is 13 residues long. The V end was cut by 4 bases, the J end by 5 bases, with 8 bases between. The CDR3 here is CASSTERTGELFF. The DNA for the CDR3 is TGTGCCAGTAGTACGGAGAGAACCGGGGAGCTGTTTTTT.

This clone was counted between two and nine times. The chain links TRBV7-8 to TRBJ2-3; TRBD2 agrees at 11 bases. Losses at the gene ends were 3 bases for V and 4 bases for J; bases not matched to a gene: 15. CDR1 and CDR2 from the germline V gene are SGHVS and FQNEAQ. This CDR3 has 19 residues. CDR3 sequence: CASSLTGTSGFWGSDTQYF. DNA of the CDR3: TGTGCCAGCAGCTTGACCGGGACTAGCGGTTTCTGGGGGTCAGATACGCAGTATTTT. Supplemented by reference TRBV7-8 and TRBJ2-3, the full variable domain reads GAGVSQSPRYKVAKRGQDVALRCDPISGHVSLFWYQQALGQGPEFLTYFQNEAQLDKSGLPSDRFFAERPEGSVSTLKIQRTQQEDSAVYLCASSLTGTSGFWGSDTQYFGPGTRLTVL.

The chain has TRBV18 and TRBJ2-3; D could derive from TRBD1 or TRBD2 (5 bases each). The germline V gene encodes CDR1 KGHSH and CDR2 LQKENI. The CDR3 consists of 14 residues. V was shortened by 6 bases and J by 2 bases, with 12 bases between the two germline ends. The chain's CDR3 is CASSPTGTTDTQYF. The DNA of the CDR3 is TGTGCCAGCTCGCCTACCGGGACCACAGATACGCAGTATTTT.

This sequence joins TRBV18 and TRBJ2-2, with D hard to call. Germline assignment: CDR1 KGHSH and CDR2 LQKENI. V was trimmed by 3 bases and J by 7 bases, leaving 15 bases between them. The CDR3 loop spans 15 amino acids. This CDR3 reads CASSPSGPGSGELFF. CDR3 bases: TGTGCCAGCTCACCGAGTGGGCCTGGCAGCGGGGAGCTGTTTTTT.

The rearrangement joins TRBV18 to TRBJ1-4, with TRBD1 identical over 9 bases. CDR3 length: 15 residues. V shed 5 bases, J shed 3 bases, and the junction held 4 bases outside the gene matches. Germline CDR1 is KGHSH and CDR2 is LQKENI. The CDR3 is CASSTQGAANEKLFF. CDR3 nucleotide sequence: TGTGCCAGCTCAACACAGGGGGCAGCTAATGAAAAACTGTTTTTT.

CDR3 DNA sequence: TGTGCCAGCAGTTTAATTCCGATGAACACTGAAGCTTTCTTT. Translating gives CASSLIPMNTEAFF. This rearrangement joins TRBV28 to TRBJ1-1; D is ambiguous. This CDR3 spans 14 amino acids. V was clipped by 2 bases and J by 0 bases, with 7 bases between them. Germline CDR1 MDHEN, CDR2 SYDVKM.

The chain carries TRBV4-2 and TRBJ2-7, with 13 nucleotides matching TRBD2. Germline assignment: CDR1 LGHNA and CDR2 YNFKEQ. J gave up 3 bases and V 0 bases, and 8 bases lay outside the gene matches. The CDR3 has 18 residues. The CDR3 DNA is TGTGCCAGCAGCCAAGAACGACTAGCGGGGGGCGGGGGCTACGAGCAGTACTTC. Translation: CASSQERLAGGGGYEQYF.

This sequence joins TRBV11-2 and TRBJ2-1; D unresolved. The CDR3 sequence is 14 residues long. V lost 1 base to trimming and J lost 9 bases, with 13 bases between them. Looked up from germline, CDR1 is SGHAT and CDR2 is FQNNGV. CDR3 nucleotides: TGTGCCAGCAGCTTAGTTGCTAGTCCTAGTGAGCAGTTCTTC. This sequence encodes CASSLVASPSEQFF.

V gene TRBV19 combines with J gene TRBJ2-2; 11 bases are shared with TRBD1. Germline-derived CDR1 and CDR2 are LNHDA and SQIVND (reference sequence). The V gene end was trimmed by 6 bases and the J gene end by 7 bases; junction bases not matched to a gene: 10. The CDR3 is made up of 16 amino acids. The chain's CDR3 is CASRKGTGGYIGELFF. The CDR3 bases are TGTGCCAGTAGGAAGGGGACAGGGGGTTACATCGGGGAGCTGTTTTTT.

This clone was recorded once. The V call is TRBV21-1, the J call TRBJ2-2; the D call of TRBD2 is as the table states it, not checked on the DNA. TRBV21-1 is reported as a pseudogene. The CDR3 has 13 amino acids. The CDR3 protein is CASSTGREGELFF. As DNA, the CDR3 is TGTGCCAGCAGCACTGGTAGGGAGGGGGAGCTGTTTTTT.

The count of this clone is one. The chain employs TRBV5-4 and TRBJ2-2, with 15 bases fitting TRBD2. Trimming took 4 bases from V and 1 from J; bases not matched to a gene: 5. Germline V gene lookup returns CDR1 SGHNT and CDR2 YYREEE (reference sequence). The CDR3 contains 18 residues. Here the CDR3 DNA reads TGTGCCAGCAGCCCGGGACTAGCGGGAGGACTGAACACCGGGGAGCTGTTTTTT. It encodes CASSPGLAGGLNTGELFF. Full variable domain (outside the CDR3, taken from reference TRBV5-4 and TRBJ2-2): ETGVTQSPTHLIKTRGQQVTLRCSSQSGHNTVSWYQQALGQGPQFIFQYYREEENGRGNFPPRFSGLQFPNYSSELNVNALELDDSALYLCASSPGLAGGLNTGELFFGEGSRLTVL.